This T cell receptor beta chain is drawn from a study of low-dose radiotherapy and immunotherapy resistance in tumors. Alpha- and beta-chain coverage of first-strand cDNA came from TRAV- and TRBV-specific primers. The authors amplified TCRs for around 20 PCR cycles with a constant-region primer and a V-primer adapter. TCRdb reanalysed the reads using MiXCR and keeps one entry per CDR3 protein. The table has approximately 84,000 distinct CDR3 sequences, 15% to 20% seen once. As regards this clonotype: A far larger clone is off by one base, so a read error is likely.

Time point indicated: before trial treatment. Germline V gene lookup returns CDR1 MNHEY and CDR2 SVGAGI. The CDR3 extends over 12 amino acids. The sequenced sample was PBMCs, obtained before treatment. The source of this sequence is a male donor with prostate cancer. The chain carries TRBV6-5 and TRBJ2-5; D gene uncertain. The CDR3 DNA follows: TGTGCCAGCTGTTACTCGACAGAGACCCAGTACTTC. Amino acids: CASCYSTETQYF.